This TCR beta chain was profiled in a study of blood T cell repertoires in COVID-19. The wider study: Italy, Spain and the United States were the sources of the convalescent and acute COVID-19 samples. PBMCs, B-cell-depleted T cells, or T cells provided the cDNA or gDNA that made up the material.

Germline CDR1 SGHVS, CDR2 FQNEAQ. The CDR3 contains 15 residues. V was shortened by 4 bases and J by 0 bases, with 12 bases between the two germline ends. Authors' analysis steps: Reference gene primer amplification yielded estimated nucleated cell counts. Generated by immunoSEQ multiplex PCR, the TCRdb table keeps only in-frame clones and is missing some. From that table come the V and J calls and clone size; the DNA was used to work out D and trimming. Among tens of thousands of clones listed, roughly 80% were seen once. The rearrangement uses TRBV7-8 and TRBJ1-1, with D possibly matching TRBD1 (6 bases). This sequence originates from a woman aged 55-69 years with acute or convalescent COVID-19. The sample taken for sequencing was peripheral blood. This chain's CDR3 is CASSSQGRVNTEAFF. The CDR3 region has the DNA TGTGCCAGCAGCTCGCAGGGGCGCGTGAACACTGAAGCTTTCTTT.